Listed here are 17 T cell receptor beta chains from one sample, sequenced in a study of response to subunit inactivated influenza vaccine. TCRdb reanalysed the RT-PCR reads using MiXCR and keeps one entry per CDR3 protein. The repertoire holds 400,000 to 650,000 distinct CDR3 sequences, with approximately 7.2% as singletons. The source was PBMCs from blood, collected roughly 24 months after vaccination. Receptors were obtained from a man aged 50 to 69 who received an inactivated influenza vaccine.

At least ten counts were recorded for this clonotype. The rearrangement uses TRBV7-9 and TRBJ2-3, with 7 positions matching TRBD2. Unmatched junction bases numbered 6, after V lost 5 bases and J lost 4 bases. Germline values: CDR1 SEHNR, CDR2 FQNEAQ (reference sequence). The CDR3 has 14 residues. Here the CDR3 DNA reads TGTGCCAGCAGCCAAGGACGGGGGGCAGATACGCAGTATTTT. It encodes CASSQGRGADTQYF.

The sample holds a few counts of this clonotype. J is TRBJ2-3 and V is TRBV20-1, with 14 bases that match TRBD2. The CDR3 runs 17 residues. V lost 3 bases, J lost 5 bases, and 10 bases stayed unmatched. Germline V gene sequence: CDR1 DFQATT, CDR2 SNEGSKA (reference sequence). The DNA of the CDR3 is TGCAGTGCTAGGACCCAGGGACTAGCGGGAGCTATAGATACGCAGTATTTT. This translates into CSARTQGLAGAIDTQYF.

Concerning this clonotype itself: A single base separates this from a much larger clone, so it may be a read error. V usage is TRBV12-3 or TRBV12-4 and J usage is TRBJ2-7; 9 positions match TRBD1. The CDR3 is 14 amino acids. CDR3 loop: CASTSGTGSYERYF. Written as DNA, the CDR3 is TGTGCCAGCACCTCCGGGACAGGGTCCTACGAGCGGTACTTC.

This clonotype has only a few counts. This chain links TRBV27 with TRBJ2-3; D may be TRBD2 (5 bases). Trimming removed 6 bases at V and 0 bases at J, with 13 bases between. The CDR3 runs 15 residues. CDR1 is MNHEY, CDR2 SMNVEV, per germline (reference sequence). DNA of the CDR3: TGTGCCAGCAGCCCCGGGTGGGAGAGCACAGATACGCAGTATTTT. Amino acids: CASSPGWESTDTQYF.

This clonotype was detected a few times. The rearrangement joins TRBV6-1 to TRBJ2-7; TRBD1 aligns across 7 bases. The CDR3 is 16 amino acids. Germline V CDR1 and CDR2: MNHNS, SASEGT. Trimming at V came to 5 bases and at J to 6 bases, leaving 16 bases not matched to a gene. The CDR3 nucleotides read TGTGCCAGCAGTCGTGGTTCCGGGACAGTAAGGTTCGAGCAGTACTTC. This translates into CASSRGSGTVRFEQYF.

The chain couples TRBV12-3 or TRBV12-4 to TRBJ2-3; either TRBD1 or TRBD2 may supply D (5 bases each). V was cut by 5 bases and J by 5 bases, with 20 bases left in between. The CDR3 consists of 16 residues. CDR3 protein: CASSPIGTTPGDTQYF. The CDR3 nucleotides are TGTGCCAGCAGTCCAATCGGGACCACGCCGGGAGATACGCAGTATTTT.

V usage is TRBV28 and J usage is TRBJ1-6; possibly TRBD1 for D (5 bases). Between the trimmed V and J ends, which lost 2 bases and 7 bases, there was a span of 9 bases. This CDR3 is built from 14 residues. From germline, CDR1 is MDHEN and CDR2 SYDVKM. The CDR3 spells CASSLPGWNSPLHF. In nucleotides, the CDR3 is TGTGCCAGCAGTTTACCAGGGTGGAATTCACCCCTCCACTTT.

This clonotype was seen a handful of times. The CDR3 nucleotides read TGCGCCAGCAGCTTCTGGACGGCCGGGTCCTACGAGCAGTACTTC. This sequence encodes CASSFWTAGSYEQYF. V and J are TRBV5-1 and TRBJ2-7; D remains unclear. The CDR3 sequence is 15 residues long. V was pared by 2 bases and J by 1 base, with 13 bases between. From germline, CDR1 is SGHRS and CDR2 YFSETQ.

This clonotype was recorded a few times. V and J are TRBV12-3 or TRBV12-4 and TRBJ1-6; 10 bases are a match to TRBD1. This CDR3 has 15 amino acids. Germline trimming cut 6 bases from V and 5 bases from J; bases unmatched to any gene: 4. The CDR3 loop is CASRLGQGDNSPLHF. The CDR3 DNA is TGTGCCAGCAGACTAGGACAGGGGGATAATTCACCCCTCCACTTT.

This clonotype was detected ten times or more. This sequence joins TRBV12-3 or TRBV12-4 and TRBJ2-6; D is possibly TRBD1 or TRBD2 (5 bases each). This CDR3 comprises 17 residues. Trimming stripped 4 bases from V and 0 bases from J, with 13 bases between. The CDR3 here is CASSSGHQSSGANVLTF. The CDR3 DNA is TGTGCCAGCAGTTCGGGGCACCAGAGCTCTGGGGCCAACGTCCTGACTTTC.

This clonotype was seen a handful of times. The chain couples TRBV4-2 to TRBJ2-3; D is uncertain. The germline CDR1 and CDR2 sequences are LGHNA and YNFKEQ. The V end was cut by 0 bases, the J end by 1 base, with 11 bases between. This CDR3 has 16 residues. The CDR3 DNA follows: TGTGCCAGCAGCCAAGATTCCCAGTCCGGCACAGATACGCAGTATTTT. Translation: CASSQDSQSGTDTQYF.

This clonotype came up a few times. The rearrangement joins TRBV5-1 to TRBJ2-2; the D gene is possibly TRBD1 (5 bases). V was clipped by 1 base and J by 5 bases, with 12 bases between them. CDR1 and CDR2 from the germline V gene are SGHRS and YFSETQ. The CDR3 is made up of 15 amino acids. The CDR3 reads CASSLFTGSTGELFF. CDR3 sequence (DNA): TGCGCCAGCAGCTTGTTTACAGGCTCAACCGGGGAGCTGTTTTTT.

The chain uses TRBV5-1 and TRBJ1-6, with unresolved D. Germline assignment: CDR1 SGHRS and CDR2 YFSETQ. V lost 7 bases and J lost 4, with 15 bases in between. The CDR3 spans 15 residues. CDR3 bases: TGCGCCAGCTCCGAAGGATCGGGGTATAATTCACCCCTCCACTTT. It codes for CASSEGSGYNSPLHF.

The sample holds a few counts of this clonotype. The V gene is TRBV7-2, the J gene TRBJ2-7, with 10 bases that match TRBD1. The CDR3 is 14 amino acids. V shed 5 bases and J 5 bases; nucleotides not matched to a gene: 6. The germline CDR1 and CDR2 sequences are SGHTA and FQGNSA. The DNA for the CDR3 is TGTGCCAGCAGCCAACCTGGGACAGGGGACGAGCAGTACTTC. Its protein product is CASSQPGTGDEQYF.

On this clonotype itself: Because the CDR3 is missing its conserved closing phenylalanine or tryptophan, this is likely a read error. This chain links TRBV20-1 with TRBJ2-5, with D unclear. The V gene lost 1 base and the J gene lost 5 bases, with 11 bases spanning the gap. The length of the CDR3 is 13 residues. From germline, CDR1 is DFQATT and CDR2 SNEGSKA (reference sequence). DNA of the CDR3: TGCAGTGCTAGAGCCTTGGGGTCTGAGACCCAGTACTCC. Its translation: CSARALGSETQYS.

V usage is TRBV10-3 and J usage is TRBJ1-1; D not certain. V shed 3 bases and J shed 5 bases, with 10 bases lying between them. CDR1 and CDR2 (germline): ENHRY, SYGVKD. The CDR3 is 13 amino acids. The CDR3 reads CAISERWGTEAFF. The CDR3 coding sequence is TGTGCCATCAGTGAACGGTGGGGAACTGAAGCTTTCTTT.

This chain uses TRBV20-1 with TRBJ2-3; D remains unclear. This CDR3 spans 13 amino acids. Trimming took 6 bases from V and 4 from J, leaving 14 bases between them. Germline assignment: CDR1 DFQATT and CDR2 SNEGSKA (reference sequence). CDR3 residues: CSATRTRADTQYF. For the CDR3, the DNA is TGCAGTGCCACAAGGACCCGCGCAGATACGCAGTATTTT.